The rows below give T cell receptor beta chains drawn from one sample of a study of T cell repertoires in cytomegalovirus infection. TCRdb independently ran MiXCR on the reads; one entry per CDR3 protein. The table lists over 150,000 distinct CDR3 sequences, about 15% of them singletons, with 20% to 25% in the top ten. The sample taken for sequencing was CD8+ T cells from PBMCs. All receptors derive from a human donor in good health (CMV status not recorded). Some clones in this sample may be carry-over from other donors' samples. Each CDR3 is given with its conserved first and last residue. The D gene is left open where the match is weak. Size is omitted from some rows. Given values are once, few, many or a class for expanded clones.

CDR3 DNA: TGTGCCAGCAGCCCCCAACTAGCGGCCCAAGAGACCCAGTACTTC
CDR3 protein: CASSPQLAAQETQYF
V gene: TRBV14
D gene: TRBD2
J gene: TRBJ2-5
clone size: few

CDR3 DNA: TGTGCCAGCAGCGAAGATGGCTATGGCTACACCTTC
CDR3 protein: CASSEDGYGYTF
V gene: TRBV7-9
D gene: -
J gene: TRBJ1-2
clone size: -

CDR3 DNA: TGTGCCAGTTGCGAAGAGACCCAGTACTTC
CDR3 protein: CASCEETQYF
V gene: TRBV19
D gene: -
J gene: TRBJ2-5
clone size: -

CDR3 DNA: TGCAGTGCTGGCCCAGGGCCTGGCTCGACCCAGTACTTC
CDR3 protein: CSAGPGPGSTQYF
V gene: TRBV20-1
D gene: -
J gene: TRBJ2-5
clone size: -

CDR3 DNA: TGTGCCAGCAGTTACCAGGGGGCCACAGATACGCAGTATTTT
CDR3 protein: CASSYQGATDTQYF
V gene: TRBV6-2/TRBV6-3
D gene: TRBD1
J gene: TRBJ2-3
clone size: -

CDR3 DNA: TGTGCCAGCAGTACAATGGGGACAGGGCGCTGGTTACATGAGCAGTTCTTC
CDR3 protein: CASSTMGTGRWLHEQFF
V gene: TRBV27
D gene: TRBD1
J gene: TRBJ2-1
clone size: -

CDR3 DNA: TGTGCCAGCAGCTTAGGCATCAACCTCTACGAGCAGTACTTC
CDR3 protein: CASSLGINLYEQYF
V gene: TRBV11-1
D gene: -
J gene: TRBJ2-7
clone size: -

CDR3 DNA: TGTGCCAGCAGTCAACAGGGGGCAGGGGATCAGCCCCAGCATTTT
CDR3 protein: CASSQQGAGDQPQHF
V gene: TRBV12-3/TRBV12-4
D gene: TRBD1
J gene: TRBJ1-5
clone size: -

CDR3 DNA: TGTGCCAGCAGTCACGGGACTAGTGGGTTCTACGAGCAGTACTTC
CDR3 protein: CASSHGTSGFYEQYF
V gene: TRBV27
D gene: TRBD2
J gene: TRBJ2-7
clone size: -

CDR3 DNA: TGTGCCAGCAGCTTACCAGCCTACGAGCAGTACTTC
CDR3 protein: CASSLPAYEQYF
V gene: TRBV7-8
D gene: -
J gene: TRBJ2-7
clone size: many

CDR3 DNA: TGTGCCAGCAGTCTCCCGGGACTAGCGGGGGGGCATGAGCAGTTCTTC
CDR3 protein: CASSLPGLAGGHEQFF
V gene: TRBV27
D gene: TRBD2
J gene: TRBJ2-1
clone size: -

CDR3 DNA: TGTGCCAGCAGCTTACGACAGATAAACACTGAAGCTTTCTTT
CDR3 protein: CASSLRQINTEAFF
V gene: TRBV7-6
D gene: -
J gene: TRBJ1-1
clone size: few

CDR3 DNA: TGTGCCAGCAGCCCCCGGGAGGCGCTTCAGGATACGCAGTATTTT
CDR3 protein: CASSPREALQDTQYF
V gene: TRBV7-6
D gene: TRBD2
J gene: TRBJ2-3
clone size: many

CDR3 DNA: TGTGCCAGCAGTCCTTCGACAGGAATGATCAACGAGCAGTACTTC
CDR3 protein: CASSPSTGMINEQYF
V gene: TRBV6-8
D gene: -
J gene: TRBJ2-7
clone size: -

CDR3 DNA: TGTGCCAGCAGCCCAACGCGGGGTGGCAATGAGCAGTTCTTC
CDR3 protein: CASSPTRGGNEQFF
V gene: TRBV7-9
D gene: -
J gene: TRBJ2-1
clone size: -

CDR3 DNA: TGTGCCAGCAGACAGGGGGACGCTGAGCAGTTCTTC
CDR3 protein: CASRQGDAEQFF
V gene: TRBV7-6
D gene: TRBD1
J gene: TRBJ2-1
clone size: -

CDR3 DNA: TGTGCCACCAGCAGTGGGGGAGCCGATTCGGATGAGCAGTTCTTC
CDR3 protein: CATSSGGADSDEQFF
V gene: TRBV15
D gene: -
J gene: TRBJ2-1
clone size: many

CDR3 DNA: TGTGCCAGCAGCCATGGCGGTGAGCAGTTCTTC
CDR3 protein: CASSHGGEQFF
V gene: TRBV14
D gene: -
J gene: TRBJ2-1
clone size: -

CDR3 DNA: TGTGCCAGCAGTTTAGAGGGGGCAATAGATACGCAGTATTTT
CDR3 protein: CASSLEGAIDTQYF
V gene: TRBV12-3/TRBV12-4
D gene: TRBD1
J gene: TRBJ2-3
clone size: -

CDR3 DNA: TGTGCCAGCAGCTTAGGGGGCGGCAACACCGGGGAGCTGTTTTTT
CDR3 protein: CASSLGGGNTGELFF
V gene: TRBV11-3
D gene: -
J gene: TRBJ2-2
clone size: -